The rows below give T cell receptor beta chains drawn from one sample of a study of metastatic and nonmetastatic thyroid tumors. TCRdb reassembled clones from the PCR reads with MiXCR. The repertoire holds around 16,000 clones, with around a quarter as singletons. The material sequenced was adjacent normal tissue. These TCRs come from a female donor with papillary thyroid cancer or a benign thyroid nodule (not recorded which). Some clones in this sample may be carry-over from other donors' samples. Both conserved end residues are part of each CDR3. The D gene is left open where the match is weak. Not all rows give a size; the values are once, few, many and, for expanded clones, a class.

TRBV28	TRBJ1-5	.	.	TGTGCCAGCAGTTTCCCGGACAGATATCAGCCCCAGCATTTT	CASSFPDRYQPQHF
TRBV20-1	TRBJ1-2	few	.	TGCAGTGCTAGGAGCAGCGTCGACTATGGCTACACCTTC	CSARSSVDYGYTF
TRBV6-1	TRBJ2-7	.	TRBD1	TGTGCCAGCAGTTCTACAGGGGTCGCTTACGAGCAGTACTTC	CASSSTGVAYEQYF
TRBV19	TRBJ2-7	many	TRBD2	TGTGCCAGTAGTCGGGCGGGAGAGCGTACGGACGAGCAGTACTTC	CASSRAGERTDEQYF
TRBV18	TRBJ1-1	.	.	TGTGCCAGCTCATCGCCAGGGATGATGAACACTGAAGCTTTCTTT	CASSSPGMMNTEAFF
TRBV20-1	TRBJ2-1	.	TRBD2	TGCAGTGCTAGAGATCCAGGTAGCGGGCCCTTAGAGCAGTTCTTC	CSARDPGSGPLEQFF
TRBV27	TRBJ2-7	.	.	TGTGCCAGCAGTCCAAACCCCGCCGCATCACCTGAACACTACGAGCAGTACTTC	CASSPNPAASPEHYEQYF
TRBV12-3/TRBV12-4	TRBJ2-1	few	.	TGTGCCAGCAGTTTATCCGGGCTCCCCTACAATGAGCAGTTCTTC	CASSLSGLPYNEQFF
TRBV6-1	TRBJ2-7	few	.	TGTGCCAGCTCAAGGACGGTTACCTACGAGCAGTACTTC	CASSRTVTYEQYF
TRBV28	TRBJ2-1	.	TRBD2	TGTGCCAGCAATACTGGGACTAGCGGGAGAACGTTCTTC	CASNTGTSGRTFF
TRBV27	TRBJ1-1	few	.	TGTGCCAGCAGTTTAATCGGAATGAACACTGAAGCTTTCTTT	CASSLIGMNTEAFF
TRBV6-1	TRBJ2-1	few	.	TGTGCCAGCAGTGAACAAATAAATGAGCAGTTCTTC	CASSEQINEQFF
TRBV2	TRBJ2-3	.	TRBD2	TGTGCCAGCAGGACGGTGGGAGGGCCCTCGGTAGATACGCAGTATTTT	CASRTVGGPSVDTQYF
TRBV12-3/TRBV12-4	TRBJ2-5	.	.	TGTGCCAGCAGTTTAAGAGAGACCCAGTACTTC	CASSLRETQYF
TRBV20-1	TRBJ1-5	few	.	TGCAGTGCTAGACGACGGGGAAAGCCCCAGCATTTT	CSARRRGKPQHF
TRBV9	TRBJ2-2	.	.	TGTGCGATTAAGCTTTCGAACACCGGGGAGCTGTTTTTT	CAIKLSNTGELFF
TRBV4-2	TRBJ1-5	medium-sized	TRBD1	TGTGCCAGCAGCCCCGCCCGGACAGGGGGGGCAACTAGCAATCAGCCCCAGCATTTT	CASSPARTGGATSNQPQHF
TRBV7-8	TRBJ1-6	.	.	TGTGCCAGCAGCTTAGGGACGAGCTCCTATAATTCACCCCTCCACTTT	CASSLGTSSYNSPLHF
TRBV20-1	TRBJ2-7	.	TRBD1	TGCAGTGCTTGGCGGGACAGGGGGCAGGAGCAGTACTTC	CSAWRDRGQEQYF
TRBV11-1	TRBJ1-1	.	TRBD1	TGTGCCAGCAGCTTCCGGAGGTTTCGGGACAGGGGTAACACTGAAGCTTTCTTT	CASSFRRFRDRGNTEAFF
TRBV12-3/TRBV12-4	TRBJ1-1	few	.	TGTGCCAGCAGTTTCGGGGGGCCCGGAACTGAAGCTTTCTTT	CASSFGGPGTEAFF
TRBV7-9	TRBJ2-5	medium-sized	.	TGTGCCAGCAGCTATTGGACGGTCCAAGAGACCCAGTACTTC	CASSYWTVQETQYF
TRBV5-1	TRBJ2-7	few	TRBD2	TGCGCCAGCAGCTTGGGGCCGGGACTAGGCGTCTACGAGCAGTACTTC	CASSLGPGLGVYEQYF
TRBV20-1	TRBJ1-1	.	TRBD1	TGCAGTGCTAGAGGTCCGGACAGGAGGAACACTGAAGCTTTCTTT	CSARGPDRRNTEAFF
TRBV30	TRBJ2-5	few	.	TGTGCCTGGAGTGATTTGGGGTCCCAAGAGACCCAGTACTTC	CAWSDLGSQETQYF
TRBV19	TRBJ2-7	.	.	TGTGCCAGTAGTATGGGACCAGGGAGATACGAGCAGTACTTC	CASSMGPGRYEQYF
TRBV28	TRBJ2-1	.	TRBD2	TGTGCCAGCAGTCAACCCAAGGGACTAGCGGGAGTAACCCCCTACAATGAGCAGTTCTTC	CASSQPKGLAGVTPYNEQFF
TRBV11-3	TRBJ1-1	.	.	TGTGCCAGCAGCCAGACAGGAACGAACACTGAAGCTTTCTTT	CASSQTGTNTEAFF
TRBV6-1	TRBJ2-7	many	.	TGTGCCAGCAGTGAACGGGATCCTAGAGGCCCCGAGCAGTACTTC	CASSERDPRGPEQYF
TRBV19	TRBJ1-6	few	.	TGTGCCAGTAGCGGTGGGCATCCTTTGGGGCCCCTCCACTTT	CASSGGHPLGPLHF
TRBV30	TRBJ2-5	.	.	TGTGCCTGGAGTAACAGGCCTCAAGAGACCCAGTACTTC	CAWSNRPQETQYF
TRBV11-2	TRBJ2-1	.	TRBD2	TGTGCCAGCACCCCGACTAGCGGAGCCACCTCCTACAATGAGCAGTTCTTC	CASTPTSGATSYNEQFF
TRBV6-2/TRBV6-3	TRBJ2-5	.	.	TGTGCCAGCAGTTACCCAGGGCAAGAGACCCAGTACTTC	CASSYPGQETQYF
TRBV20-1	TRBJ1-2	few	TRBD1	TGCAGTGCCTCGGGAGGGGGCGCGGGTGGCTACACCTTC	CSASGGGAGGYTF
TRBV10-3	TRBJ1-2	many	TRBD1	TGTGCCATCAGTGAGTCTGATATACTAGACAGGGGGGCGGACAACTATGGCTACACCTTC	CAISESDILDRGADNYGYTF
TRBV5-6	TRBJ1-5	.	.	TGTGCCAGCAGCTTGCGGCGGCGCAATCAGCCCCAGCATTTT	CASSLRRRNQPQHF
TRBV30	TRBJ1-5	few	.	TGTGCCTGGAACGCGGGGTCGAGTCAGCCCCAGCATTTT	CAWNAGSSQPQHF
TRBV6-1	TRBJ1-2	many	TRBD1	TGTGCCAGCAGTGGGCTTGGGACAGATGATGGCTACACCTTC	CASSGLGTDDGYTF
TRBV12-3/TRBV12-4	TRBJ1-2	.	.	TGTGCCAGCAGTTTAGGTGGGAATGGCTACACCTTC	CASSLGGNGYTF
TRBV11-2	TRBJ1-2	.	TRBD1	TGTGCCAGCAGCCCCCCCCGGACAGGGTCTTTTGGCTACACCTTC	CASSPPRTGSFGYTF
TRBV6-6	TRBJ1-1	few	TRBD1	TGTGCCAGCAGTTACTCGGCAGGGGGCACTGAAGCTTTCTTT	CASSYSAGGTEAFF
TRBV6-2/TRBV6-3	TRBJ2-6	few	TRBD2	TGTGCCAGCATCCATAGCGGGCGGGGCTCTGGGGCCAACGTCCTGACTTTC	CASIHSGRGSGANVLTF
TRBV9	TRBJ2-1	few	.	TGTGCCAGCAGCCAAAACCAGGGGTTGGATGAGCAGTTCTTC	CASSQNQGLDEQFF
TRBV5-1	TRBJ1-2	few	.	TGCGCCAGCAGCGGCGGACGTGGCTACACCTTC	CASSGGRGYTF
TRBV5-1	TRBJ1-6	.	.	TGCGCCAGCAGCTTTGTGAAGGGTGCTGAGCGTTCACCCCTCCACTTT	CASSFVKGAERSPLHF
TRBV19	TRBJ1-6	.	.	TGTGCCAGTAGCCGGTCGGGGTCCTCACCCCTCCACTTT	CASSRSGSSPLHF
TRBV20-1	TRBJ2-3	.	.	TGCAGTGCTAAAGGTTGGCCTAGCCGCACAGATACGCAGTATTTT	CSAKGWPSRTDTQYF
TRBV2	TRBJ1-2	.	.	TGTGCCAGCAGTGATTTGGGGGGATCCTATGGCTACACCTTC	CASSDLGGSYGYTF
TRBV6-4	TRBJ1-1	few	.	TGTGCCAGCAGTGCCGAGGGGGGCAGCCTTAACACTGAAGCTTTCTTT	CASSAEGGSLNTEAFF
TRBV20-1	TRBJ2-2	.	TRBD2	TGCAGTGCGGGCGGGAGGGATAACACCGGGGAGCTGTTTTTT	CSAGGRDNTGELFF
TRBV20-1	TRBJ2-7	.	TRBD2	TGCAGTGCTAGCGGGGAGGGCGAGCAGTACTTC	CSASGEGEQYF
TRBV7-8	TRBJ2-5	.	TRBD2	TGTGCCAGCAGCTGGGGACTACAAGAGACCCAGTACTTC	CASSWGLQETQYF
TRBV28	TRBJ2-7	few	TRBD1	TGTGCCAGCAGGTCTCCCGGGACAGCCTACGAGCAGTACTTC	CASRSPGTAYEQYF
TRBV20-1	TRBJ2-1	few	TRBD2	TGCAGTGCTAGAGGACTAGCGGGAGGGCCCTCCTACAATGAGCAGTTCTTC	CSARGLAGGPSYNEQFF
TRBV9	TRBJ2-1	few	.	TGTGCCAGCAGCGTGAGGGCGCAGACATACAATGAGCAGTTCTTC	CASSVRAQTYNEQFF
TRBV7-2	TRBJ1-6	.	.	TGTGCCAGCAGCTTAGCTGCGTGTTGGTCCTATAATTCACCCCTCCACTTT	CASSLAACWSYNSPLHF
TRBV24-1	TRBJ1-1	.	.	TGTGCCACCAGGCCCTTGGGCGGGATATTATTGAACACTGAAGCTTTCTTC	CATRPLGGILLNTEAFF
TRBV24-1	TRBJ2-1	.	.	TGTGCCACCAGTGATTTGGGCAGGGGTTCCTACAATGAGCAGTTCTTC	CATSDLGRGSYNEQFF
TRBV6-1	TRBJ1-3	.	TRBD1	TGTGCCAGCAGTCCCCAGGGGGTAACTGGAAACACCACATATTTT	CASSPQGVTGNTTYF